This T cell receptor beta chain was recovered during a study of control samples from healthy donors and cancer patients. Method: immunoSEQ multiplex PCR; TCRdb's copy keeps in-frame clones and lacks some. The profile shows around 41,000 clones, around 94% of them singletons. This CDR3 is built from 17 residues. Between the trimmed V and J ends, which lost 6 bases and 2 bases, there was a span of 23 bases. Germline-derived CDR1 and CDR2 are KGHSH and LQKENI. Sample: blood. The chain employs TRBV18 and TRBJ2-7; no clear D. The clonotype was recovered from a man in his 60s in good health. CDR3 in DNA: TGTGCCAGCTCGCATGTAGTCGGCAACACGGCAGCCTACGAGCAGTACTTC. Amino acid sequence: CASSHVVGNTAAYEQYF.